Each of the 28 T cell receptor beta chains below was sequenced from the same sample in a study of cytomegalovirus exposure and HLA in healthy donors. 60 Vbeta and 13 Jbeta primers were used in PCR. Sequencing used immunoSEQ multiplex PCR; TCRdb keeps in-frame clones, though not all of them. This sample has about 200,000 clones, with around 88% found just once. Sequences were obtained from PBMCs. The receptors were gathered from a woman in her 30s in good health and CMV-seronegative.

The chain carries TRBV19 and TRBJ2-3; D possibly corresponds to TRBD2 (5 bases). The germline V gene has CDR1 LNHDA and CDR2 SQIVND (reference sequence). V dropped 5 bases and J dropped 0 bases, with 15 bases sitting between them. CDR3 length: 16 residues. DNA for the CDR3: TGTGCCAGTAGTGCCGGCGGGCAACGTAGCACAGATACGCAGTATTTT. Translation gives CASSAGGQRSTDTQYF. The entire variable domain, with the rest obtained from reference TRBV19 and TRBJ2-3, is as follows: DGGITQSPKYLFRKEGQNVTLSCEQNLNHDAMYWYRQDPGQGLRLIYYSQIVNDFQKGDIAEGYSVSREKKESFPLTVTSAQKNPTAFYLCASSAGGQRSTDTQYFGPGTRLTVL.

The V gene is TRBV2, the J gene TRBJ2-7, with 9 bases matching TRBD1. This CDR3 contains 14 residues. J lost 5 bases, V lost 7 bases, and 9 bases had no gene match. Germline CDR1 is SNHLY and CDR2 is FYNNEI. The CDR3 coding sequence is TGTGCCAGCACCCAAGGGGGGACAGGGAACGAGCAGTACTTC. It encodes CASTQGGTGNEQYF. The full variable domain, completed using reference TRBV2 and TRBJ2-7, is EPEVTQTPSHQVTQMGQEVILRCVPISNHLYFYWYRQILGQKVEFLVSFYNNEISEKSEIFDDQFSVERPDGSNFTLKIRSTKLEDSAMYFCASTQGGTGNEQYFGPGTRLTVT.

The J gene is TRBJ2-5, the V gene TRBV7-9, with D possibly matching TRBD2 (6 bases). This CDR3 region has 14 residues. The ends were cut back, 5 bases at V and 5 bases at J, with 15 bases in the middle. From germline, CDR1 is SEHNR and CDR2 FQNEAQ (reference sequence). CDR3 in DNA: TGTGCCAGCAGCGCCGGGGGATGGGGGGAGACCCAGTACTTC. Residues: CASSAGGWGETQYF.

The gene calls are TRBV28 and TRBJ2-3, with TRBD2 matching over 7 bases. After removal of 3 bases from V and 4 bases from J, the junction contained 1 base not matched to a gene. The CDR3 consists of 13 residues. The germline V gene encodes CDR1 MDHEN and CDR2 SYDVKM. CDR3 in amino acids: CASSFGGSDTQYF. For the CDR3, the DNA is TGTGCCAGCAGTTTCGGGGGGTCAGATACGCAGTATTTT.

The gene calls are TRBV5-1 and TRBJ2-5, with 10 bases identical to TRBD2. Unmatched junction bases numbered 17, after V lost 1 base and J lost 5 bases. Germline CDR1 and CDR2: SGHRS and YFSETQ. The CDR3 length is 19 residues. CDR3 in DNA: TGCGCCAGCAGCTTGAGTTTAGCTAGCGGGGGTTCAGCTGAGGAGACCCAGTACTTC. Translation: CASSLSLASGGSAEETQYF.

The chain employs TRBV9 and TRBJ2-3; tentatively, D is TRBD2 (6 bases). The length of the CDR3 is 15 residues. Germline CDR1 is SGDLS and CDR2 is YYNGEE. V shed 0 bases and J shed 2 bases, with 10 bases lying between them. CDR3 sequence reads: CASSVVAGFTDTQYF. Here the CDR3 DNA reads TGTGCCAGCAGCGTAGTGGCGGGGTTCACAGATACGCAGTATTTT.

This chain connects TRBV28 to TRBJ2-7; 7 nucleotides line up with TRBD1. The germline V gene encodes CDR1 MDHEN and CDR2 SYDVKM. The length of the CDR3 is 14 residues. Trimming cost V 3 bases and J 2 bases; bases outside gene matches: 4. CDR3 protein: CASSLGQTAYEQYF. In DNA form, the CDR3 reads TGTGCCAGCAGTTTGGGACAGACCGCCTACGAGCAGTACTTC.

This chain links TRBV29-1 with TRBJ1-1; 7 bases match TRBD1. Germline V gene sequence: CDR1 SQVTM, CDR2 ANQGSEA. The J segment lost 4 bases and the V segment lost 4 bases, leaving 9 bases of the junction unmatched. The CDR3 runs 14 residues. The CDR3: CSVAKGTDSTEAFF. The CDR3 DNA reads as TGCAGCGTTGCGAAGGGGACAGATTCCACTGAAGCTTTCTTT.

The CDR3 DNA is TGTGCCAGCGGTCCTCGACAGGTCCACAGGGGCAATCAGCCCCAGCATTTT. Amino acid sequence: CASGPRQVHRGNQPQHF. V usage is TRBV5-8 and J usage is TRBJ1-5, with D perhaps matching TRBD1 (6 bases). CDR1 and CDR2 (germline): SGHTS, YDEGEE. The CDR3 has 17 amino acids. Trimming left V 7 bases short and J 2 bases short, with 22 bases between.

The chain joins TRBV7-2 to TRBJ1-2, with 7 bases identical to TRBD1. Germline V gene data show CDR1 as SGHTA and CDR2 as FQGNSA. V was clipped by 0 bases and J by 8 bases; unmatched bases: 0. This CDR3 has 12 amino acids. This chain's CDR3 is CASSLATGGYTF. In nucleotides, the CDR3 is TGTGCCAGCAGCTTAGCGACAGGGGGCTACACCTTC.

The CDR3 DNA reads TGTGCCAGCGGCAGGCAGGGGGGCACAGATACGCAGTATTTT. It codes for CASGRQGGTDTQYF. V and J are TRBV6-5 and TRBJ2-3, with TRBD1 identical over 7 bases. Per germline, CDR1 MNHEY and CDR2 SVGAGI. The CDR3 runs 14 residues. J was trimmed by 1 base and V by 8 bases; bases with no gene match: 6.

This clone occurred once. The V and J genes are TRBV27 and TRBJ2-7; TRBD1 aligns across 9 bases. The ends lost 10 bases at V and 5 bases at J; junction bases unmatched: 15. The germline CDR1 and CDR2 sequences are MNHEY and SMNVEV (reference sequence). CDR3 length: 15 amino acids. In nucleotides, the CDR3 is TGTGCCACCCGAATTCTACAGGGGGCGCCCGACGAGCAGTACTTC. Translation: CATRILQGAPDEQYF.

This chain uses TRBV27 with TRBJ2-7; D is unresolved. Germline V gene lookup returns CDR1 MNHEY and CDR2 SMNVEV (reference sequence). The CDR3 covers 15 residues. Deletions cut 4 bases from V and 0 bases from J, with 13 bases between. The CDR3 coding sequence is TGTGCCAGCAGTTCAATATCAGGTGCCTCCTACGAGCAGTACTTC. Its translation is CASSSISGASYEQYF.

The chain carries TRBV6-1 and TRBJ1-5; D not resolved. V was trimmed by 6 bases and J by 1 base, leaving 7 bases between them. Germline values: CDR1 MNHNS, CDR2 SASEGT. There are 13 residues in the CDR3. CDR3 residues: CASRGTSNQPQHF. DNA of the CDR3: TGTGCCAGCAGGGGCACGAGCAATCAGCCCCAGCATTTT.

The chain combines TRBV2 with TRBJ2-7; 10 nucleotides match TRBD2. Germline assignment: CDR1 SNHLY and CDR2 FYNNEI. Trimming at V came to 6 bases and at J to 1 base, leaving 3 bases not matched to a gene. This CDR3 contains 14 residues. CDR3 region: CASRPGLASYEQYF. Written as DNA, the CDR3 is TGTGCCAGCAGGCCGGGACTAGCGTCCTACGAGCAGTACTTC.

The chain couples TRBV27 to TRBJ2-7; maybe TRBD2 (5 bases). Germline V CDR1 and CDR2: MNHEY, SMNVEV (reference sequence). The V gene lost 6 bases and the J gene lost 5 bases, with 17 bases spanning the gap. The CDR3 has 14 amino acids. The CDR3 protein is CASSRSPSINEQYF. CDR3 nucleotide sequence: TGTGCCAGCAGCCGCAGCCCTAGCATCAACGAGCAGTACTTC.

The gene calls are TRBV5-1 and TRBJ2-3, with 9 nucleotides matching TRBD2. Germline lookup yields CDR1 SGHRS and CDR2 YFSETQ. The CDR3 extends over 14 amino acids. Trimming took 7 bases from V and 4 from J; bases not matched to a gene: 7. As DNA, the CDR3 is TGCGCCAGCTCCCCGCGGGAGGGGGCAGATACGCAGTATTTT. Residues: CASSPREGADTQYF.

This chain joins TRBV19 and TRBJ2-3, with 8 bases fitting TRBD2. Losses at the gene ends were 6 bases for V and 7 bases for J; bases not matched to a gene: 12. This CDR3 is built from 15 residues. The germline CDR1 and CDR2 sequences are LNHDA and SQIVND (reference sequence). The CDR3 sequence: CASSSSGSTANTQYF. DNA for the CDR3: TGTGCCAGTAGCTCCAGCGGGAGTACAGCGAATACGCAGTATTTT.

This clone was detected only once. V gene TRBV27 combines with J gene TRBJ2-1, with 8 bases that match TRBD1. V lost 5 bases and J lost 5; bases outside the gene matches: 11. Germline CDR1 MNHEY, CDR2 SMNVEV (reference sequence). This CDR3 is built from 16 residues. The CDR3 bases are TGTGCCAGCAGTCTAGGGGGCAGGGGGCTTAACAATGAGCAGTTCTTC. Protein sequence: CASSLGGRGLNNEQFF.

The chain has TRBV10-1 and TRBJ1-4, with 7 bases matching TRBD1. The CDR3 totals 14 residues. With 10 bases clipped from V and 8 bases from J, the junction kept 13 bases outside the gene matches. CDR1 is WNHNN, CDR2 SYGVQD, per germline (reference sequence). The CDR3 loop is CATTEGGAEEKLFF. CDR3 DNA: TGCGCCACCACTGAAGGGGGCGCGGAGGAAAAACTGTTTTTT.

The chain couples TRBV6-6 to TRBJ2-2; 7 positions agree with TRBD2. The CDR3 length is 13 residues. In germline, CDR1 is MNHNY, CDR2 SVGAGI (reference sequence). The V and J ends lost 2 bases and 6 bases, in that order; junction bases with no gene match: 0. CDR3 sequence (DNA): TGTGCCAGCAGTTACGGGAGGGCCGGGGAGCTGTTTTTT. As protein: CASSYGRAGELFF.

V is TRBV15 and J is TRBJ1-1; possible D gene TRBD1, 5 bases. V lost 6 bases, J lost 11 bases, and 22 bases lay in between. Looked up from germline, CDR1 is LNHNV and CDR2 is YYDKDF (reference sequence). This CDR3 has 14 residues. The CDR3 sequence is CATSAMEGARLAFF. CDR3 sequence (DNA): TGTGCCACCAGTGCGATGGAAGGGGCCCGTTTGGCTTTCTTT.

This rearrangement joins TRBV2 to TRBJ2-1; D may be TRBD2 (6 bases). Germline V CDR1 and CDR2: SNHLY, FYNNEI. The CDR3 length is 14 residues. Trimming cost V 8 bases and J 7 bases, with 18 bases left between them. CDR3 DNA: TGTGCCAGCCTCCTCCAGTTCGGGGGTAATGAGCAGTTCTTC. Its protein product is CASLLQFGGNEQFF.

This clone was found once. This CDR3 reads CASNGLARNEQFF. The DNA for the CDR3 is TGTGCCAGCAACGGACTAGCACGGAATGAGCAGTTCTTC. This chain links TRBV13 with TRBJ2-1, with 8 bases identical to TRBD2. CDR1 PRHDT and CDR2 FYEKMQ come from the germline V gene (reference sequence). The CDR3 loop spans 13 amino acids. V was clipped by 7 bases and J by 7 bases; unmatched bases: 6.

The gene calls are TRBV28 and TRBJ1-6; possibly TRBD1 for D (6 bases). The V end lost 5 bases, the J end lost 9 bases, and 11 bases lay between the germline ends. Germline CDR1 MDHEN, CDR2 SYDVKM. CDR3 length: 13 amino acids. The CDR3 sequence: CASSPGVPSPLHF. The DNA of the CDR3 is TGTGCCAGCAGTCCAGGGGTACCTTCACCCCTCCACTTT.

V is TRBV28 and J is TRBJ2-2; 13 bases match TRBD2. CDR3 length: 19 residues. Germline CDR1 MDHEN, CDR2 SYDVKM. The V segment lost 5 bases and the J segment 3 bases; nucleotides outside the gene matches: 12. CDR3 residues: CASSPWGLAGSSYTGELFF. The CDR3, as DNA: TGTGCCAGCAGTCCTTGGGGACTAGCGGGAAGCTCCTACACCGGGGAGCTGTTTTTT.

The chain recombines TRBV9 with TRBJ2-2; D ambiguous. This CDR3 contains 15 residues. The V gene's germline CDR1 is SGDLS and CDR2 YYNGEE. Trimming took off 4 bases at V and 1 base at J, with 11 bases between the two ends. CDR3 protein: CASSLTRGNTGELFF. For the CDR3, the DNA is TGTGCCAGCAGCCTCACCCGCGGGAACACCGGGGAGCTGTTTTTT.

The chain combines TRBV6-5 with TRBJ2-2; tentative D call: TRBD2 (5 bases). The length of the CDR3 is 13 residues. CDR1 and CDR2 (germline): MNHEY, SVGAGI. The V and J ends lost 6 bases and 4 bases respectively, with 9 bases between them. The CDR3 sequence is CASREEGTGELFF. CDR3 bases: TGTGCCAGCAGGGAGGAAGGCACCGGGGAGCTGTTTTTT.